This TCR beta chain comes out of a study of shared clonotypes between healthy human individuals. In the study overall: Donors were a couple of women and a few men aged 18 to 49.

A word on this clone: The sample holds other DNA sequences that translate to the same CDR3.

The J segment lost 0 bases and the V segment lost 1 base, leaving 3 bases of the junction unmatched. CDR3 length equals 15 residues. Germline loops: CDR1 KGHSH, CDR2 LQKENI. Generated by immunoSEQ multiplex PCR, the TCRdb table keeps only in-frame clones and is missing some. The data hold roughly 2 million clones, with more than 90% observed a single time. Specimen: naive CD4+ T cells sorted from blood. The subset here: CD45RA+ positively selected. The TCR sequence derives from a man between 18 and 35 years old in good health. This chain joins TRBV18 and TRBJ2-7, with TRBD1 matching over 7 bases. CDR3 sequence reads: CASSPQGASSYEQYF. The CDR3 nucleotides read TGTGCCAGCTCACCACAGGGGGCAAGCTCCTACGAGCAGTACTTC.